This T cell receptor (beta chain) was found in a study of beta chain features in type 1 diabetes (dated by TCRdb to the late 2010s). About the investigation overall: Mean age, gender distribution, total cell number and subset yield did not differ between patients and healthy donors. Whereas all 28 donors provided naive and central memory subsets, regulatory and stem cell-like memory subsets were isolated from just 8 patients and roughly 8 healthy donors. In the study, recently diagnosed type 1 diabetes patients and matched healthy donors were compared on the TCRB repertoires of their sorted circulating CD4+ T cell subsets. A total of some 110 million sorted cells were examined across all samples, and a strong correlation was observed between cell number per subset and RNA yield. Overall study results and their limits: Shorter templates might be favored by PCR, yet because patient and control samples were amplified and corrected together, any such skew would affect both groups equally. Because small numbers of individuals were included in the HLA sub-analyses, any influence of HLA type on TCRB rearrangement was left unresolved. Because cDNA rather than genomic DNA was sequenced, highly expressing activated cells could have been over-represented, although no difference in activation and CD3 levels was found between groups. The naive, central memory and regulatory TCRB repertoires appeared to resemble one another more closely among patients than among healthy donors. Fewer insertions and more nucleotide deletions at VDJ recombination sites were observed in patients with type 1 diabetes, implying thymic rearrangement abnormalities. In all four CD4+ subsets, TCRB CDR3 length was moderately but significantly shorter in type 1 diabetes patients.

About this clone itself: Its antigen target is currently unknown. No base quality information exists; no much larger clone differs at one position.

The germline V gene provides CDR1 SGHVS and CDR2 FQNEAQ. From cysteine to phenylalanine, the CDR3 is 15 amino acids long. CDR3 DNA is the only sequence kept; it has 45 bases, read in frame from the first base. The junction shows trimming of 4 bases on V and 7 bases on J, and the gene matches do not reach 12 bases of it. Each donor gave one peripheral blood draw, averaging roughly 100 mL, which was collected into heparinised tubes. Naive, central memory, regulatory and stem cell-like memory CD4+ T cells were sorted on a BD FACSAria II using a panel including CD45RO, CCR7, CD25, CD127, CD95 and CD27. All sorted populations exceeded 95% purity. PBMCs were separated immediately by Lymphoprep density gradient centrifugation and were stained directly, without being cultured. So that batch effects would be minimized, each experiment stained and sorted samples in pairs, pairing one healthy donor with one patient.

The entire isolated RNA was reverse transcribed using the High Capacity cDNA Reverse Transcription Kit, and thus expressed TCRB transcripts were sequenced. Survey-depth immunoSEQ sequencing was performed on stem cell-like memory T cell samples, with an average of around 930,000 total reads per sample. After sorted cells were lysed in RLT buffer, RNA was extracted with DNase-treated RNeasy Micro or Mini kits, with the choice depending on cell number. To prevent cross-contamination, every cell subset was processed on its own, while patient and healthy donor samples were processed together. TCRB sequences were amplified from cDNA with the immunoSEQ multiplex PCR, producing 87-bp fragments spanning the CDR3 region. The amplicons were sequenced using the Illumina HiSeq platform. The study's processing was this. Synthetic template baselines were used to correct PCR bias computationally, reads within Hamming distance 2 were collapsed together, and singletons that could not be merged were discarded. Reads were aligned to IMGT to assign V, D and J genes, CDR3 length, and insertions or deletions at six rearrangement sites. Within each subset, clonotype counts were normalized to the number of sorted cells before true diversity and Gini coefficients were calculated with the tcR R package. The overlap coefficient, calculated on TCRB nucleotide sequences, was used to measure repertoire sharing. Sourced from immuneACCESS, this table was stored by TCRdb with only in-frame sequences that have V and J called. A share of the clones is absent; for the studies checked, an unresolved V gene accounts for under half, and the remainder has no known explanation. That table gives V, J and clone size, and the DNA gave D and trimming. This sample gives 45,000 to 60,000 clones in total; under 75% of them show up just once. Over 0.25% of the sample rests with the top ten.

Source material: stem cell memory CD4+ T cells from blood. This sample's cell subset or site label indicates: stem cell-like memory CD4+ T cells. This TCR was recovered from a woman in her twenties or thirties with type 1 diabetes. Recombination connected TRBV7-8 to TRBJ2-7, and TRBD2 aligns with 8 junction nucleotides. The CDR3 region reads CASSSSAGESSEQYF. The DNA sequence is TGTGCCAGCAGCTCGTCAGCGGGAGAGTCTTCTGAGCAGTACTTC.